One sample yielded the 14 T cell receptor beta chains listed below, sequenced in a study of radiotherapy plus CTLA-4 blockade in lung cancer. The table came from immunoSEQ multiplex PCR; TCRdb's copy has only in-frame clones and leaves some out. Altogether roughly 66,000 clones are present, over 75% being singletons, with the ten largest covering less than 5%. This specimen was peripheral blood, taken from a patient treated with radiotherapy plus ipilimumab. These receptors all come from a human donor with non-small cell lung cancer who had a partial response to radiotherapy plus ipilimumab.

V usage is TRBV28 and J usage is TRBJ2-7; tentatively, D is TRBD2 (7 bases). Trimming removed 4 bases at V and 6 bases at J, with 25 bases between. Germline loops: CDR1 MDHEN, CDR2 SYDVKM. This CDR3 has 17 amino acids. The CDR3 DNA sequence: TGTGCCAGCAGTTCTCCTGGGCTAAGGGGGGGAGAGGTCGAGCAGTACTTC. Translation gives CASSSPGLRGGEVEQYF.

This clone was found once. This rearrangement joins TRBV18 to TRBJ2-7; D not certain. V lost 2 bases and J 3 bases, leaving 14 bases between the germline ends. The CDR3 loop spans 15 amino acids. CDR1 and CDR2 (germline): KGHSH, LQKENI. The CDR3 protein is CASSPGAGQGYEQYF. The CDR3 coding sequence is TGTGCCAGCTCACCAGGCGCAGGTCAAGGCTACGAGCAGTACTTC.

On this clone itself: The same CDR3 is also encoded by other DNA sequences in this sample. The gene calls are TRBV11-2 and TRBJ2-7; no definite D call. In germline, CDR1 is SGHAT, CDR2 FQNNGV. The CDR3 sequence is 13 residues long. V dropped 1 base and J dropped 3 bases, with 7 bases sitting between them. CDR3 sequence (DNA): TGTGCCAGCAGCTTAGGGGCCCTCTACGAGCAGTACTTC. Its translation is CASSLGALYEQYF.

V gene TRBV6-5 combines with J gene TRBJ2-7; D is perhaps TRBD2 (6 bases). V shed 4 bases and J shed 1 base, with 14 bases lying between them. The CDR3 covers 15 residues. CDR1 and CDR2 (germline): MNHEY, SVGAGI. As DNA, the CDR3 is TGTGCCAGCAGTTCGGCCGGAGGGGTATCCTACGAGCAGTACTTC. Translated, it gives CASSSAGGVSYEQYF.

This clone was counted between two and nine times. For the CDR3, the DNA is TGTGCCAGCAGCTTTGACCAGGGGAACCGCTACGAGCAGTACTTC. Translation: CASSFDQGNRYEQYF. The chain joins TRBV5-6 to TRBJ2-7; tentative D call: TRBD1 (6 bases). The V gene's germline CDR1 is SGHDT and CDR2 YYEEEE. The CDR3 is 15 residues long. The germline V and J ends were trimmed by 2 bases and 3 bases, with 15 bases remaining between them.

This rearrangement joins TRBV7-2 to TRBJ1-2; D is undetermined. This CDR3 is 14 amino acids long. Germline V CDR1 and CDR2: SGHTA, FQGNSA. V lost 1 base and J 8 bases, leaving 14 bases between the germline ends. CDR3 amino acids: CASSLERLGSGYTF. CDR3 DNA: TGTGCCAGCAGCTTAGAGAGGTTAGGGAGCGGCTACACCTTC.

This clone was picked up one time. The rearrangement links TRBV6-1 to TRBJ2-7, with 12 bases lining up with TRBD1. Losses at the gene ends were 8 bases for V and 7 bases for J; bases not matched to a gene: 9. The CDR3 runs to 14 residues. Germline lookup yields CDR1 MNHNS and CDR2 SASEGT. As DNA, the CDR3 is TGTGCCAGCTTCTCCGGGACAGGGGGCAGTGAGCAGTACTTC. As protein: CASFSGTGGSEQYF.

V usage is TRBV2 and J usage is TRBJ1-2, with a tentative D call TRBD1 (5 bases). The CDR3 loop spans 14 amino acids. V dropped 4 bases and J dropped 5 bases, with 14 bases sitting between them. From germline, CDR1 is SNHLY and CDR2 FYNNEI. The DNA of the CDR3 is TGTGCCAGCAGTGTCGACAGTCTCCAGTATGGCTACACCTTC. This codes for CASSVDSLQYGYTF.

The rearrangement uses TRBV6-5 and TRBJ1-5, with D unclear. This CDR3 spans 13 amino acids. From germline, CDR1 is MNHEY and CDR2 SVGAGI. V lost 7 bases and J 1 base, leaving 8 bases between the germline ends. CDR3 sequence (DNA): TGTGCCAGCATGAGGCAGAGCAATCAGCCCCAGCATTTT. Its translation is CASMRQSNQPQHF.

This chain links TRBV5-1 with TRBJ1-3; TRBD1 matches 9 bases. Trimming cost V 4 bases and J 2 bases; bases outside gene matches: 4. The CDR3 length is 15 residues. From germline, CDR1 is SGHRS and CDR2 YFSETQ. For the CDR3, the DNA is TGCGCCAGCAGCGCACAGGGGGCTGCTGGAAACACCATATATTTT. Amino acids: CASSAQGAAGNTIYF.

A word on this clone: One junction end disagrees with the germline gene, perhaps due to a read error. V is TRBV7-3 and J is TRBJ1-6, with D unresolved. Germline-derived CDR1 and CDR2 are SGHTA and FQGTGA. The CDR3 loop spans 15 amino acids. CDR3 sequence: CASSLTGGWNSPLHF. CDR3 in DNA: TGTGCCAGCAGCCTAACGGGAGGGTGGAATTCACCCCTCCACTTT.

This clone was recorded a few times. V and J are TRBV19 and TRBJ1-5, with D possibly being TRBD1 (6 bases). Per the germline V gene, CDR1 is LNHDA and CDR2 is SQIVND (reference sequence). The CDR3 sequence is 15 residues long. V lost 6 bases, J lost 10 bases, and 22 bases lay in between. In nucleotides, the CDR3 is TGTGCCAGTAGCCGAGGGGGGGTGGTGAGGGATCCCCAGCATTTT. Encoded protein: CASSRGGVVRDPQHF.

V gene TRBV11-3 combines with J gene TRBJ1-1; D is possibly TRBD1 (6 bases). This CDR3 spans 15 amino acids. Trimming left V 5 bases short and J 2 bases short, with 15 bases between. Germline CDR1 and CDR2: SGHNT and YENEEA. The CDR3 DNA reads TGTGCCAGCAGCCCCCCCGGGACACTCAACACTGAAGCTTTCTTT. Residues: CASSPPGTLNTEAFF.

The V and J genes are TRBV11-2 and TRBJ1-5; D unclear. The CDR3 has 14 residues. In germline, CDR1 is SGHAT, CDR2 FQNNGV. V was cut by 5 bases and J by 2 bases, with 10 bases left in between. The CDR3 protein is CASSITQGNQPQHF. The CDR3 bases are TGTGCCAGCAGCATAACTCAGGGCAATCAGCCCCAGCATTTT.